The 21 T cell receptor beta chains in this list originate from one sample, sequenced in a study of T-cell reconstitution after alpha-beta-depleted transplantation in children. Construction of the TCRbeta library involved unique molecular identifiers. TCRdb reanalysed the PCR reads using MiXCR and keeps one entry per CDR3 protein. The table has tens of thousands of distinct CDR3 sequences, roughly 4.4% seen once. The source material was PBMCs, mostly from graft donor cells, sampled 180 days after TCRalphabeta/CD19-depleted stem cell transplant. Receptors originate from a boy in the first two years of life who had a stem cell transplant for acute myeloid leukemia, so the T cells may come from the graft donor.

Many counts were recorded for this clonotype. V usage is TRBV19 and J usage is TRBJ2-1; D is possibly TRBD1 (6 bases). V lost 3 bases and J lost 5, with 11 bases in between. The V gene's germline CDR1 is LNHDA and CDR2 SQIVND (reference sequence). This CDR3 has 14 amino acids. CDR3 sequence: CASSIWGQDNEQFF. CDR3 bases: TGTGCCAGTAGTATCTGGGGACAAGACAATGAGCAGTTCTTC. The variable domain in full, with the rest retrieved from reference TRBV19 and TRBJ2-1, is DGGITQSPKYLFRKEGQNVTLSCEQNLNHDAMYWYRQDPGQGLRLIYYSQIVNDFQKGDIAEGYSVSREKKESFPLTVTSAQKNPTAFYLCASSIWGQDNEQFFGPGTRLTVL.

This clonotype was recorded many times. V and J are TRBV19 and TRBJ2-1, with 12 bases lining up with TRBD2. Germline V lookup: CDR1 LNHDA, CDR2 SQIVND (reference sequence). J lost 13 bases, V lost 3 bases, and 13 bases had no gene match. This CDR3 spans 16 amino acids. CDR3 region: CASSISSLAGGFYQFF. DNA of the CDR3: TGTGCCAGTAGTATCTCCTCACTAGCGGGGGGCTTTTATCAGTTCTTC.

In this sample, this clonotype turned up many times. The V gene is TRBV12-3 or TRBV12-4, the J gene TRBJ1-1; D not resolved. Deletions cut 5 bases from V and 3 bases from J, with 16 bases between. This CDR3 spans 15 amino acids. The CDR3: CASSRLDQRDTEAFF. The DNA of the CDR3 is TGTGCCAGCAGTCGACTTGACCAGAGGGACACTGAAGCTTTCTTT.

This clonotype was recorded many times. The CDR3 sequence is CASSLSTYYEQYF. The CDR3 nucleotides read TGTGCCAGCAGCCTCTCAACCTATTACGAGCAGTACTTC. J is TRBJ2-7 and V is TRBV7-2; D not certain. This CDR3 is built from 13 residues. V was clipped by 5 bases and J by 4 bases, with 12 bases between them. Germline V lookup: CDR1 SGHTA, CDR2 FQGNSA.

This clonotype was seen repeatedly, ten times or more. This rearrangement joins TRBV10-3 to TRBJ1-2; no clear D gene. V was shortened by 2 bases and J by 7 bases, with 11 bases between the two germline ends. The CDR3 totals 13 residues. The germline V gene has CDR1 ENHRY and CDR2 SYGVKD. In DNA form, the CDR3 reads TGTGCCATCAGTGAGGGCACCGGTTCTGGCTACACCTTC. It codes for CAISEGTGSGYTF.

This clonotype was detected ten times or more. The chain recombines TRBV11-2 with TRBJ2-3; the D is unclear. Germline values: CDR1 SGHAT, CDR2 FQNNGV. V was pared by 0 bases and J by 1 base, with 5 bases between. CDR3 length equals 14 residues. The DNA for the CDR3 is TGTGCCAGCAGCTTAGAGACCCGCACAGATACGCAGTATTTT. It specifies CASSLETRTDTQYF.

This clonotype was found many times. The chain joins TRBV5-1 to TRBJ2-5, with no clear D. Germline lookup yields CDR1 SGHRS and CDR2 YFSETQ. Trimming removed 2 bases from V and 5 bases from J, with 10 bases in between. The CDR3 loop spans 13 amino acids. The CDR3 DNA follows: TGCGCCAGCAGCTTATCAGGTTACGAGACCCAGTACTTC. Protein product: CASSLSGYETQYF.

The table lists this clonotype with many counts. This rearrangement joins TRBV7-9 to TRBJ1-2; no reliable D call. CDR3 size: 16 residues. Trimming removed 0 bases from V and 7 bases from J, with 18 bases in between. Germline V CDR1 and CDR2: SEHNR, FQNEAQ (reference sequence). CDR3 sequence (DNA): TGTGCCAGCAGCTTAGCCCCCGGGCGGTTATCTACTGGCTACACCTTC. Residues: CASSLAPGRLSTGYTF.

This clonotype came up many times. The rearrangement links TRBV7-2 to TRBJ1-6; tentative D call: TRBD1 (5 bases). The V and J ends lost 1 base and 5 bases respectively, with 12 bases between them. There are 16 residues in the CDR3. Germline loops: CDR1 SGHTA, CDR2 FQGNSA. The CDR3 is CASSLGAGTDNSPLHF. The CDR3 DNA is TGTGCCAGCAGCTTAGGGGCAGGGACCGATAATTCACCCCTCCACTTT. Combining the CDR3 with reference TRBV7-2 and TRBJ1-6 gives the whole variable domain GAGVSQSPSNKVTEKGKDVELRCDPISGHTALYWYRQSLGQGLEFLIYFQGNSAPDKSGLPSDRFSAERTGGSVSTLTIQRTQQEDSAVYLCASSLGAGTDNSPLHFGNGTRLTVT.

This clonotype was found many times. The rearrangement links TRBV20-1 to TRBJ1-6, with TRBD1 identical over 9 bases. Per the germline V gene, CDR1 is DFQATT and CDR2 is SNEGSKA (reference sequence). This CDR3 is built from 15 residues. The ends lost 0 bases at V and 10 bases at J; junction bases unmatched: 7. CDR3 region: CSAREPGQGGSPLHF. CDR3 coding DNA: TGCAGTGCTAGAGAACCGGGACAGGGAGGATCACCCCTCCACTTT.

The table lists this clonotype with many counts. The chain combines TRBV7-9 with TRBJ2-5, with 8 bases fitting TRBD2. J lost 4 bases, V lost 4 bases, and 5 bases had no gene match. The germline gives CDR1 SEHNR, CDR2 FQNEAQ (reference sequence). There are 14 residues in the CDR3. CDR3 DNA sequence: TGTGCCAGCAGCTCAAGCGGGGGTGGAGAGACCCAGTACTTC. It specifies CASSSSGGGETQYF.

This clonotype was observed at least ten times. The V and J genes are TRBV7-2 and TRBJ1-6, with no clear D. The CDR3 runs to 16 residues. Trimming cost V 5 bases and J 0 bases, with 11 bases left between them. Per germline, CDR1 SGHTA and CDR2 FQGNSA. The CDR3 protein is CASSPRLGSYNSPLHF. In nucleotides, the CDR3 is TGTGCCAGCAGCCCAAGGCTGGGCTCCTATAATTCACCCCTCCACTTT.

This clonotype was counted many times. The genes are TRBV7-9 and TRBJ1-5; D is unclear. From germline, CDR1 is SEHNR and CDR2 FQNEAQ (reference sequence). This CDR3 spans 13 amino acids. Trimming left V 5 bases short and J 8 bases short, with 13 bases between. CDR3 DNA: TGTGCCAGCAGCCCCGGCATATCGGAGCCCCAGCATTTT. This codes for CASSPGISEPQHF. The full variable domain, completed using reference TRBV7-9 and TRBJ1-5, is DTGVSQNPRHKITKRGQNVTFRCDPISEHNRLYWYRQTLGQGPEFLTYFQNEAQLEKSRLLSDRFSAERPKGSFSTLEIQRTEQGDSAMYLCASSPGISEPQHFGDGTRLSIL.

This clonotype was seen ten or more times. The V call is TRBV18, the J call TRBJ2-1; TRBD1 matches at 8 bases. Germline V lookup: CDR1 KGHSH, CDR2 LQKENI. V was pared by 5 bases and J by 10 bases, with 19 bases of the junction left unmatched. This CDR3 region has 17 residues. The CDR3 nucleotides are TGTGCCAGCTCAACTACGGTGCCGGACAGGGCTCGAGGGGAGCAGTTCTTC. It yields the protein CASSTTVPDRARGEQFF.

This clonotype was picked up many times. The chain combines TRBV2 with TRBJ2-1; 11 bases align to TRBD2. CDR1 is SNHLY and CDR2 is FYNNEI in the germline V gene. Unmatched junction bases numbered 4, after V lost 6 bases and J lost 6 bases. This CDR3 is built from 14 residues. The CDR3 bases are TGTGCCAGCAGCGGGACTAGCGGATTCAATGAGCAGTTCTTC. This sequence encodes CASSGTSGFNEQFF.

In its sample, this clonotype was seen many times. The chain couples TRBV11-2 to TRBJ1-5; D uncertain. V gave up 1 base and J gave up 3 bases, with 4 bases separating them. Germline V CDR1 and CDR2: SGHAT, FQNNGV. The CDR3 runs to 13 residues. Here the CDR3 DNA reads TGTGCCAGCAGCTTAGGGTTCAATCAGCCCCAGCATTTT. It codes for CASSLGFNQPQHF.

The sample holds many counts of this clonotype. The chain recombines TRBV7-9 with TRBJ2-1, with unresolved D. There are 14 residues in the CDR3. The V end was cut by 4 bases, the J end by 8 bases, with 15 bases between. Per germline, CDR1 SEHNR and CDR2 FQNEAQ (reference sequence). The CDR3 loop reads CASSSMAGFDEQFF. The DNA for the CDR3 is TGTGCCAGCAGCTCGATGGCAGGTTTCGATGAGCAGTTCTTC.

This clonotype showed up many times. A junction boundary mismatches the germline segment, possibly from a read error. This rearrangement joins TRBV12-3 or TRBV12-4 to TRBJ2-2, with 7 bases fitting TRBD2. This CDR3 is 19 amino acids long. In DNA, the CDR3 is TGTGCCAGCAGATTAGGCCCCTTTAGCGGGTTCCCGAACACCGGGGAGCTGTTTTTT. Encoded protein: CASRLGPFSGFPNTGELFF.

This clonotype was detected ten times or more. V and J are TRBV29-1 and TRBJ1-4; D unclear. The germline CDR1 and CDR2 sequences are SQVTM and ANQGSEA. There are 13 residues in the CDR3. V was trimmed by 6 bases and J by 4 bases, leaving 12 bases between them. The CDR3 sequence is CSVAPAHNEKLFF. CDR3 bases: TGCAGCGTCGCTCCGGCACATAATGAAAAACTGTTTTTT.

This clonotype was counted ten times or more. The genes are TRBV20-1 and TRBJ2-5; D unresolved. The CDR3 loop spans 11 amino acids. Trimming stripped 6 bases from V and 4 bases from J, with 9 bases between. CDR1 is DFQATT, CDR2 SNEGSKA, per germline (reference sequence). DNA for the CDR3: TGCAGTGCAACAGAGGTAGAGACCCAGTACTTC. Amino acid sequence: CSATEVETQYF.

This clonotype appeared a few times. The CDR3 DNA follows: TGCAGTATCTTTATGCCCGCAACTGAAGCTTTCTTT. Residues: CSIFMPATEAFF. J is TRBJ1-1 and V is TRBV20-1; D uncertain. The V gene's germline CDR1 is DFQATT and CDR2 SNEGSKA (reference sequence). This CDR3 comprises 12 residues. V lost 8 bases and J 5 bases, leaving 15 bases between the germline ends.